The present entry profiles one T cell receptor (beta chain) with its context. Its target is unknown. V was clipped by 5 bases and J by 9 bases, with 19 bases between them. The CDR3 runs 13 residues. The germline V gene encodes CDR1 SQVTM and CDR2 ANQGSEA. This record comes from a study of cytomegalovirus exposure and HLA in healthy donors. Turning to the study itself: Tens of millions of unique TCRs from HLA-typed donors made up an early data release.

Amplification used 60 Vbeta primers and 13 Jbeta primers. Sequencing was performed with immunoSEQ multiplex PCR; in TCRdb, only in-frame clones are kept and a portion is missing. Here the sample spans roughly 150,000 clones, about 80% being singletons. Study-level points and caveats: Cytomegalovirus-associated TCR beta chains were listed, numbering under 200. Reports state that TCR beta sequences accurately predicted most subjects' HLA-A and HLA-B alleles. Compared with the approximately 700-donor mean, an Asian-associated ancestry cluster reportedly had fewer N-insertions, according to a later analysis.

The chain couples TRBV29-1 to TRBJ2-5, with D tentatively TRBD1 (6 bases). This clonotype was obtained from a young man in good health and CMV-seronegative. Source material: PBMCs. The CDR3 sequence is CSVRQGSLQAQYF. For the CDR3, the DNA is TGCAGCGTTAGGCAGGGGTCCCTTCAGGCCCAGTACTTC.